This is a list of T cell receptor beta chains from one sample in a study of blood T cell repertoires in COVID-19. Measured with immunoSEQ multiplex PCR; TCRdb has only the in-frame clones, and not every one. The table records 400,000 or so clones, around 90% of them present only once. The sequenced material came from PBMCs or T cells enriched from blood (not recorded which). The receptors here all came from a middle-aged woman with acute COVID-19. Both conserved end residues are part of each CDR3. The order of the fields is J gene, V gene, CDR3 protein.

>TRBJ1-2|TRBV2
CASKDRESPQYGYTF
>TRBJ2-3|TRBV9
CASSVSGGALGDTQYF
>TRBJ2-7|TRBV11-2
CASSTPGQDYEQYF
>TRBJ1-1|TRBV6-1
CASSENRNTEAFF
>TRBJ2-7|TRBV29-1
CSVKTSGGAEQYF
>TRBJ2-7|TRBV2
CASSRDGTGLGEQYF
>TRBJ2-1|TRBV11-3
CASSSGTNNEQFF
>TRBJ2-1|TRBV18
CASSPVSSGTYNEQFF
>TRBJ2-5|TRBV7-9
CASSLDVASGGTQETQYF
>TRBJ1-1|TRBV29-1
CSVEGQMNTEAFF
>TRBJ1-5|TRBV5-1
CASSLDTGGGQPQHF